This TCR beta chain was sequenced in a study of post-analysis software for immune sequencing data. Study-wide background: Recorded subtypes: relapsing-remitting, secondary progressive, progressive-relapsing; some patients unannotated. Study-level findings and limits: Multiple sclerosis patients had significantly lower normalized Chao1 diversity than controls.

For this clonotype: Its antigen is still unknown.

TCR beta cDNA libraries had unique molecular identifiers. TCRdb recomputed calls from the PCR reads with MiXCR, one row per CDR3 protein. The data hold about 160,000 distinct CDR3 sequences, with roughly 34% observed a single time. The CDR3 is 12 residues long. The ends were cut back, 2 bases at V and 3 bases at J, with 4 bases in the middle. Sequences were derived from blood, sampled after autologous hematopoietic stem cell transplantation. The chain is built from TRBV12-3 or TRBV12-4 and TRBJ2-5; D remains ambiguous. The sequence came from a girl between 10 and 17 years old with multiple sclerosis. The CDR3 loop is CASSLMEETQYF. The DNA for the CDR3 is TGTGCCAGCAGTTTAATGGAAGAGACCCAGTACTTC.